The T cell receptor (beta chain) under discussion was sequenced for a study of blood T cell repertoires in COVID-19. Background on the study: Some COVID-19 samples were acute and others convalescent; all came from the United States, Italy and Spain. The cDNA or gDNA used as material had been derived from T cells, B-cell-depleted T cells, or PBMCs.

In the study's own analysis: Estimated nucleated cell counts came from reference gene primer amplification. Method: immunoSEQ multiplex PCR; TCRdb's copy keeps in-frame clones and lacks some. For V, J and clone size, that table is used; D and trimming come from the DNA. Among under 250,000 clones listed, approximately 87% were seen once. This clonotype was sampled from a woman in her 70s with active or convalescent COVID-19. The sample taken for sequencing was peripheral blood.

The CDR3 nucleotides read TGTGCCAGCAGCTCAACTCAGGGCCATGCCGAGCAGTACTTC. The encoded protein is CASSSTQGHAEQYF. This chain uses TRBV11-3 with TRBJ2-7; TRBD1 is a possible D gene (5 bases). Trimming cost V 4 bases and J 6 bases, with 16 bases left between them. The CDR3 extends over 14 amino acids. The germline CDR1 and CDR2 sequences are SGHNT and YENEEA. Looking up the rest from reference TRBV11-3 and TRBJ2-7 gives the full variable domain: EAGVVQSPRYKIIEKKQPVAFWCNPISGHNTLYWYLQNLGQGPELLIRYENEEAVDDSQLPKDRFSAERLKGVDSTLKIQPAELGDSAVYLCASSSTQGHAEQYFGPGTRLTVT.